This entry lists 17 T cell receptor beta chains sequenced from one sample in a study of technical replicates of blood from a few donors. Using immunoSEQ multiplex PCR, the repertoire was profiled, and TCRdb retains in-frame clones only, with some absent. Of some 80,000 clones listed, 96% are singletons. Sequenced input: T cells isolated from PBMCs. Receptor source: a human donor in good health.

The genes are TRBV7-3 and TRBJ1-3, with 9 bases identical to TRBD1. The V gene end was trimmed by 6 bases and the J gene end by 3 bases; junction bases not matched to a gene: 3. The CDR3 is 14 amino acids. CDR1 SGHTA and CDR2 FQGTGA come from the germline V gene. CDR3 sequence reads: CASSRTGVGNTIYF. CDR3 coding DNA: TGTGCCAGCAGTAGGACAGGGGTTGGAAACACCATATATTTT.

The chain recombines TRBV29-1 with TRBJ2-7, with TRBD1 as a possible D gene (6 bases). Trimming removed 2 bases from V and 2 bases from J, with 10 bases in between. This CDR3 region has 13 residues. Per the germline V gene, CDR1 is SQVTM and CDR2 is ANQGSEA. CDR3 in DNA: TGCAGCGTTGAAACAGGGATGGCCTACGAGCAGTACTTC. As protein: CSVETGMAYEQYF.

The chain joins TRBV2 to TRBJ1-1; no firm D call. The CDR3 runs to 15 residues. CDR1 SNHLY and CDR2 FYNNEI come from the germline V gene. The germline V and J ends were trimmed by 1 base and 6 bases, with 15 bases remaining between them. CDR3 loop: CASSEEESGFAEAFF. The CDR3 coding sequence is TGTGCCAGCAGTGAAGAGGAGTCGGGGTTCGCTGAAGCTTTCTTT.

The V gene is TRBV7-2, the J gene TRBJ1-2; the D is unclear. Trimming pared 3 bases from V and 1 base from J, leaving 18 bases between. Germline loops: CDR1 SGHTA, CDR2 FQGNSA. This CDR3 spans 17 amino acids. The CDR3 nucleotides are TGTGCCAGCAGCTTCCACATCGTAGGAGCTGATAACTATGGCTACACCTTC. This encodes CASSFHIVGADNYGYTF.

This sequence joins TRBV28 and TRBJ1-1; 8 bases align to TRBD1. Germline lookup yields CDR1 MDHEN and CDR2 SYDVKM. CDR3 size: 13 residues. J was trimmed by 8 bases and V by 8 bases; bases with no gene match: 10. In DNA, the CDR3 is TGTGCCAGCCAGGACAGGGCGGCCTCGGAAGCTTTCTTT. This encodes CASQDRAASEAFF.

The V gene is TRBV28, the J gene TRBJ2-2, with D maybe TRBD1 (6 bases). CDR1 is MDHEN and CDR2 is SYDVKM in the germline V gene. The CDR3 extends over 15 amino acids. With 2 bases removed from V and 6 bases from J, the gap between germline ends came to 13 bases. The chain's CDR3 is CASSLGHRDAGELFF. In DNA form, the CDR3 reads TGTGCCAGCAGTTTAGGACACAGGGATGCCGGGGAGCTGTTTTTT. The variable domain in full, completed from reference TRBV28 and TRBJ2-2, reads DVKVTQSSRYLVKRTGEKVFLECVQDMDHENMFWYRQDPGLGLRLIYFSYDVKMKEKGDIPEGYSVSREKKERFSLILESASTNQTSMYLCASSLGHRDAGELFFGEGSRLTVL.

A single count supports this clone. The chain links TRBV7-2 to TRBJ2-6, with TRBD1 identical over 11 bases. V was pared by 5 bases and J by 4 bases, with 7 bases of the junction left unmatched. Germline CDR1 is SGHTA and CDR2 is FQGNSA. The CDR3 totals 17 residues. The CDR3 here is CASSPGQGARGANVLTF. In DNA, the CDR3 is TGTGCCAGCAGCCCCGGACAGGGGGCGCGAGGGGCCAACGTCCTGACTTTC.

This clone was counted a single time. J is TRBJ2-3 and V is TRBV11-3; D gene ambiguous. CDR3 length: 15 amino acids. The V end lost 0 bases, the J end lost 4 bases, and 11 bases lay between the germline ends. Per the germline V gene, CDR1 is SGHNT and CDR2 is YENEEA. The CDR3 coding sequence is TGTGCCAGCAGCTTAGATCGGGTGGAAGCAGATACGCAGTATTTT. It codes for CASSLDRVEADTQYF.

The genes are TRBV7-6 and TRBJ2-7; TRBD2 aligns across 13 bases. Looked up from germline, CDR1 is SGHVS and CDR2 is FNYEAQ. CDR3 size: 15 residues. Trimming took 4 bases from V and 2 from J; bases not matched to a gene: 2. CDR3 coding DNA: TGTGCCAGCAGCTACGGACTAGCGGGAGCCTACGAGCAGTACTTC. Protein sequence: CASSYGLAGAYEQYF.

V usage is TRBV10-3 and J usage is TRBJ1-5; D unresolved. Germline loops: CDR1 ENHRY, CDR2 SYGVKD. The CDR3 is 12 amino acids. The V gene lost 6 bases and the J gene lost 4 bases, with 7 bases spanning the gap. The CDR3 sequence is CAIRSGNQPQHF. CDR3 DNA sequence: TGTGCCATCAGGTCAGGAAATCAGCCCCAGCATTTT.

The chain joins TRBV25-1 to TRBJ2-7; TRBD2 matches 12 bases. CDR3 length equals 16 residues. Germline lookup yields CDR1 MGHDK and CDR2 SYGVNS. J gave up 7 bases and V 4 bases, and 11 bases lay outside the gene matches. Here the CDR3 DNA reads TGTGCCAGCAGTGGACAGGGGACTAGCGGGCTCCTAGAGCAGTACTTC. Translated, it gives CASSGQGTSGLLEQYF.

The chain combines TRBV19 with TRBJ2-3; 11 bases agree with TRBD2. The CDR3 runs 19 residues. The germline gives CDR1 LNHDA, CDR2 SQIVND (reference sequence). With 1 base clipped from V and 4 bases from J, the junction kept 13 bases outside the gene matches. CDR3 sequence (DNA): TGTGCCAGTAGTATAGGGCTAGGGTGGCTAGCGGGAGGTTCAGATACGCAGTATTTT. Translation gives CASSIGLGWLAGGSDTQYF. The variable domain in full, completed from reference TRBV19 and TRBJ2-3, reads DGGITQSPKYLFRKEGQNVTLSCEQNLNHDAMYWYRQDPGQGLRLIYYSQIVNDFQKGDIAEGYSVSREKKESFPLTVTSAQKNPTAFYLCASSIGLGWLAGGSDTQYFGPGTRLTVL.

This chain joins TRBV9 and TRBJ1-1; D is unclear. Germline V gives CDR1 SGDLS, CDR2 YYNGEE. Trimming shortened V by 0 bases and J by 1 base, and 4 bases separated the two germline ends. The CDR3 runs to 13 residues. In DNA form, the CDR3 reads TGTGCCAGCAGCGTAGACGGGAACACTGAAGCTTTCTTT. Translation gives CASSVDGNTEAFF.

CDR3 residues: CASRPTSGTYNEQFF. CDR3 nucleotide sequence: TGTGCCAGCAGGCCGACTAGCGGGACCTACAATGAGCAGTTCTTC. The chain couples TRBV25-1 to TRBJ2-1, with 11 bases identical to TRBD2. The germline V gene encodes CDR1 MGHDK and CDR2 SYGVNS. The CDR3 runs to 15 residues. Losses at the gene ends were 6 bases for V and 2 bases for J; bases not matched to a gene: 3.

The sample holds one count of this clone. This CDR3 reads CASSLTAGTYNEQFF. CDR3 DNA: TGTGCCAGCAGCTTAACAGCGGGGACCTACAATGAGCAGTTCTTC. V and J are TRBV13 and TRBJ2-1, with TRBD2 identical over 7 bases. V lost 2 bases to trimming and J lost 2 bases; unmatched junction nucleotides: 3. This CDR3 is 15 amino acids long. Germline V CDR1 and CDR2: PRHDT, FYEKMQ (reference sequence).

V is TRBV28 and J is TRBJ1-1, with 8 bases lining up with TRBD1. Trimming removed 4 bases from V and 6 bases from J; junction bases left unmatched: 10. This CDR3 has 15 residues. CDR1 is MDHEN, CDR2 SYDVKM, per germline. The CDR3 DNA reads as TGTGCCAGCAGTTACCCATCAGGGGGCGTCGCTGAAGCTTTCTTT. Protein sequence: CASSYPSGGVAEAFF.

This clone appeared once. The chain uses TRBV29-1 and TRBJ2-7; 8 nucleotides agree with TRBD1. The CDR3 sequence is 12 residues long. Germline V gives CDR1 SQVTM, CDR2 ANQGSEA. With V trimmed by 7 bases and J by 3 bases, 5 bases remained unmatched. CDR3 amino acids: CSAGQGNYEQYF. DNA of the CDR3: TGCAGCGCAGGACAGGGAAACTACGAGCAGTACTTC.